A selection of T cell receptor beta chains follows, all from one sample in a study of patients and donors after allogeneic stem cell transplantation. TCRdb re-analysed the RT-PCR reads in MiXCR, keeping a single row per CDR3 protein. Of 920,000 or so distinct CDR3 sequences listed, about a sixth are singletons. The sequenced sample consisted of blood, either unsorted or a sorted T cell fraction (not recorded which). The receptors come from a human donor who was either an allogeneic HSCT recipient or a stem cell or donor lymphocyte infusion donor (not recorded which). It is not recorded whose cells these are; they may come from a transplant donor. Both conserved end residues are part of each CDR3. D genes are given only for firm matches. The size entry is marked missing in some rows and otherwise reads once, few, many or a size class.

clone size | D gene | CDR3 length | J gene | V gene | CDR3 DNA | CDR3 protein
. | . | 15 | TRBJ2-1 | TRBV4-2 | TGTGCCAGCAGCCCGCGGGACAAGACCTACAATGAGCAGTTCTTC | CASSPRDKTYNEQFF
. | TRBD1 | 15 | TRBJ2-7 | TRBV6-5 | TGTGCCAGCAGTTATTTGGACAGGGGCTCCAACGAGCAGTACTTC | CASSYLDRGSNEQYF
. | . | 13 | TRBJ2-7 | TRBV7-9 | TGTGCCAGCACGGCCAGCGGAGATTACGAGCAGTACTTC | CASTASGDYEQYF
few | . | 15 | TRBJ2-3 | TRBV4-2 | TGTGCCAGCAGCCCGCTCGTTGGCGCCGGAGATACGCAGTATTTT | CASSPLVGAGDTQYF
. | TRBD1 | 17 | TRBJ1-1 | TRBV5-6 | TGTGCCAGCAGCTTCGGGACAGGGCCTTCCATGAACACTGAAGCTTTCTTT | CASSFGTGPSMNTEAFF
. | . | 15 | TRBJ1-2 | TRBV9 | TGTGCCAGCAGCGTAGCTGAGAGGACTAACTATGGCTACACCTTC | CASSVAERTNYGYTF
. | TRBD2 | 16 | TRBJ2-1 | TRBV7-3 | TGTGCCAGCAGCCCTCCTTCCAGCGGGAGGTTCAATGAGCAGTTCTTC | CASSPPSSGRFNEQFF
few | . | 13 | TRBJ1-5 | TRBV24-1 | TGTGCCACCAGTTGGGACACGGGCCAGCCCCAGCATTTT | CATSWDTGQPQHF
. | . | 18 | TRBJ2-3 | TRBV11-1 | TGTGCCAGCAGCTTAACCACGTCCCTCTCGGCTTGGGCCGATACGCAGTATTTT | CASSLTTSLSAWADTQYF
few | TRBD2 | 18 | TRBJ2-3 | TRBV6-1 | TGTGCCAGCAGAGCTGCCGGACTAGCGGGAGGAAAGACAGATACGCAGTATTTT | CASRAAGLAGGKTDTQYF
few | TRBD1 | 16 | TRBJ2-3 | TRBV5-1 | TGCGCCAGCAGTCGCCCGGGACAGGGGAGCACAGATACGCAGTATTTT | CASSRPGQGSTDTQYF
. | . | 13 | TRBJ2-1 | TRBV7-9 | TGTGCCAGCAGCCCCACCGACAGGAATGAGCAGTTCTTC | CASSPTDRNEQFF
many | TRBD1 | 12 | TRBJ1-1 | TRBV12-3/TRBV12-4 | TGTGCCAGCAGCCAGGGGGCCGGTGAAGCTTTCTTT | CASSQGAGEAFF
few | . | 16 | TRBJ2-1 | TRBV5-5 | TGTGCCAGCAGCAAAAGTGAGAGGGGAACCTACAATGAGCAGTTCTTC | CASSKSERGTYNEQFF
few | . | 12 | TRBJ2-3 | TRBV6-2/TRBV6-3 | TGTGCCAGCAGGTATACACCGGATACGCAGTATTTT | CASRYTPDTQYF
few | TRBD1 | 17 | TRBJ1-6 | TRBV6-5 | TGTGCCAGCAGTTACTTTTGGGACAGCTCCTATAATTCACCCCTCCACTTT | CASSYFWDSSYNSPLHF
few | TRBD2 | 14 | TRBJ2-2 | TRBV15 | TGTGCCACCAGCAGAGAAGGACTAGCGGGGTCCCTGTTTTTT | CATSREGLAGSLFF
. | . | 15 | TRBJ2-3 | TRBV30 | TGTGCCTGCCATTGGGAGGGGGGGCAATTAGATACGCAGTATTTT | CACHWEGGQLDTQYF
many | TRBD1 | 14 | TRBJ2-7 | TRBV10-3 | TGTGCCATCAACAAAGGGGACAGATCCTACGAGCAGTACTTC | CAINKGDRSYEQYF
. | TRBD1 | 15 | TRBJ1-2 | TRBV4-1 | TGCGCCAGCAGCCTAAAAGCCGGACAGGGGGATGGCTACACCTTC | CASSLKAGQGDGYTF
few | . | 16 | TRBJ2-5 | TRBV25-1 | TGTGCCAGCAGTGAATTAAGTACTACTTACCAAGAGACCCAGTACTTC | CASSELSTTYQETQYF
. | . | 14 | TRBJ2-7 | TRBV27 | TGTGCCAGCAGCGACGGCGGGGAGATTTACGAGCAGTACTTC | CASSDGGEIYEQYF
few | . | 14 | TRBJ1-5 | TRBV12-3/TRBV12-4 | TGTGCCAGCAGCCGGGGAGGTGGAGATCAGCCCCAGCATTTT | CASSRGGGDQPQHF
. | . | 12 | TRBJ2-1 | TRBV7-9 | TGTGCCAGCAGCTTATCCCAGGGGGAGCAGTTCTTC | CASSLSQGEQFF
. | TRBD1 | 14 | TRBJ2-7 | TRBV20-1 | TGCAGTGCTAACTCCCGGGACAGTTACTACGAGCAGTACTTC | CSANSRDSYYEQYF